This section outlines one T cell receptor (beta chain) sequence together with its context. Its antigen remains unknown. Over chemoradiotherapy, repertoires were sampled more than once. Using immunoSEQ multiplex PCR, the repertoire was profiled, and TCRdb retains in-frame clones only, with some absent. The repertoire holds 30,000 or so clones, with 80% to 90% as singletons. The source of the sample is a study of chemoradiotherapy in HPV16-positive cancers. Study results and caveats: HPV-specific T cells were functionally defined from only two HPV16-positive patients. Candidate HPV-specific clones and E7-related TCR motifs grew in tumor during treatment.

This sample comprised blood, obtained from a patient who underwent chemoradiotherapy. The TCR originated in a human donor with HPV-associated anogenital cancer.

The CDR3 nucleotides read TGTGCCAGCAGCCGACAGGGAGGGCTCCTTAGCCCCTACGAGCAGTACTTC. This translates into CASSRQGGLLSPYEQYF. The genes are TRBV7-6 and TRBJ2-7, with D perhaps TRBD1 or TRBD2 (7 bases each). Trimming left V 5 bases short and J 2 bases short, with 22 bases between. CDR3 length: 17 residues. The germline CDR1 and CDR2 sequences are SGHVS and FNYEAQ.